One sample yielded the 32 T cell receptor beta chains listed below, sequenced in a study of naive and memory T cell subsets. An equimolar mix of two oligonucleotides served as the beta constant-region primer for TRBC1 and TRBC2. Nested alpha and beta constant-region primers with the SP2 primer drove four PCR rounds on ligated cDNA. TCRdb independently ran MiXCR on the UMI-ligation and nested PCR reads; one entry per CDR3 protein. The sample includes roughly 100,000 distinct CDR3 sequences, roughly 15% of them seen just once. Study-wide findings and caveats: A few larger clonotypes appeared in naive repertoires, especially CD8, possibly memory cells re-expressing CD45RA.

These receptors lack a known antigen. The specimen sequenced was naive CD8+ T cells from blood. These receptors were obtained from a human donor in good health.

This clonotype was observed a handful of times. The rearrangement links TRBV7-9 to TRBJ1-2; no reliable D call. Trimming pared 4 bases from V and 4 bases from J, leaving 13 bases between. The CDR3 runs to 14 residues. CDR1 and CDR2 (germline): SEHNR, FQNEAQ (reference sequence). This chain's CDR3 is CASSSRRHLYGYTF. The CDR3 DNA follows: TGTGCCAGCAGCTCGAGACGACACCTCTATGGCTACACCTTC.

The chain links TRBV7-2 to TRBJ2-5; TRBD1 agrees at 8 bases. V dropped 3 bases and J dropped 0; count of bases not matched to a gene: 3. The CDR3 is 15 amino acids. Per germline, CDR1 SGHTA and CDR2 FQGNSA. The CDR3 region is CASSFTGGYQETQYF. CDR3 in DNA: TGTGCCAGCAGCTTCACAGGGGGTTACCAAGAGACCCAGTACTTC.

This clonotype has a handful of counts. The rearrangement links TRBV7-6 to TRBJ1-2; D gene uncertain. The germline V and J ends were trimmed by 5 bases and 4 bases, with 14 bases remaining between them. From germline, CDR1 is SGHVS and CDR2 FNYEAQ. The CDR3 loop spans 14 amino acids. CDR3 protein: CASSPLNKPYGYTF. The DNA of the CDR3 is TGTGCCAGCAGCCCCCTCAACAAACCCTATGGCTACACCTTC.

The chain is built from TRBV27 and TRBJ1-1; D ambiguous. In germline, CDR1 is MNHEY, CDR2 SMNVEV (reference sequence). The CDR3 spans 13 residues. The germline V and J ends were trimmed by 4 bases and 4 bases, with 10 bases remaining between them. The CDR3 region is CASSSVLGTEAFF. The CDR3 region has the DNA TGTGCCAGCAGTTCCGTCTTGGGCACTGAAGCTTTCTTT.

This clonotype was recorded once. The chain couples TRBV6-6 to TRBJ2-5, with TRBD1 matching 9 bases. This CDR3 comprises 16 residues. The germline CDR1 and CDR2 sequences are MNHNY and SVGAGI (reference sequence). Unmatched junction bases numbered 9, after V lost 2 bases and J lost 5 bases. This chain's CDR3 is CASSYPTATGGETQYF. The CDR3 bases are TGTGCCAGCAGTTACCCTACCGCGACAGGGGGGGAGACCCAGTACTTC.

This chain connects TRBV28 to TRBJ2-7; D ambiguous. Trimming shortened V by 3 bases and J by 7 bases, and 16 bases separated the two germline ends. This CDR3 is 14 amino acids long. Per the germline V gene, CDR1 is MDHEN and CDR2 is SYDVKM. The CDR3 is CASSFLLVREEQYF. The CDR3 region has the DNA TGTGCCAGCAGTTTCTTGCTCGTCCGCGAGGAGCAGTACTTC.

The rearrangement uses TRBV13 and TRBJ2-3; D ambiguous. The CDR3 consists of 15 residues. From germline, CDR1 is PRHDT and CDR2 FYEKMQ (reference sequence). Between the trimmed V and J ends, which lost 5 bases and 5 bases, there was a span of 17 bases. The DNA of the CDR3 is TGTGCCAGCAGCGGCGGTTTCTCTGAGGTAGATACGCAGTATTTT. It is translated as CASSGGFSEVDTQYF.

The CDR3 region is CSARVGGWRDTGELFF. CDR3 DNA sequence: TGCAGTGCTAGAGTAGGAGGGTGGCGGGACACCGGGGAGCTGTTTTTT. The gene calls are TRBV20-1 and TRBJ2-2, with a weak D call TRBD2 (6 bases). With 1 base removed from V and 3 bases from J, the gap between germline ends came to 15 bases. The CDR3 loop spans 16 amino acids. CDR1 is DFQATT and CDR2 is SNEGSKA in the germline V gene (reference sequence).

The DNA for the CDR3 is TGTGCCAGCAACCCCGTTGGACAGGTGGGGTTGAATGAGCAGTTCTTC. Its translation: CASNPVGQVGLNEQFF. The genes are TRBV12-3 or TRBV12-4 and TRBJ2-1; 7 bases fit TRBD1. V trimming: 7 bases; J trimming: 7 bases; junction bases outside the gene matches: 16. The CDR3 is 16 residues long.

This clonotype was seen ten or more times. The V and J genes are TRBV9 and TRBJ2-7; a possible D gene is TRBD1 (6 bases). The CDR3 runs to 12 residues. Trimming cost V 3 bases and J 6 bases, with 10 bases left between them. Per the germline V gene, CDR1 is SGDLS and CDR2 is YYNGEE. DNA of the CDR3: TGTGCCAGCAGCGGAAGGGGGAGCGAGCAGTACTTC. This encodes CASSGRGSEQYF.

The V call is TRBV24-1, the J call TRBJ2-6, with D tentatively TRBD1 (6 bases). Germline CDR1 KGHDR, CDR2 SFDVKD. The germline V and J ends were trimmed by 4 bases and 3 bases, with 9 bases remaining between them. The CDR3 extends over 15 amino acids. The CDR3 DNA is TGTGCCACCAGTGACTCAGGGGATGGGGCCAACGTCCTGACTTTC. This gives the protein CATSDSGDGANVLTF.

There are many counts of this clonotype. The gene calls are TRBV7-9 and TRBJ2-2; the D gene could be TRBD1 or TRBD2 (5 bases each). The CDR3 loop spans 16 amino acids. The germline gives CDR1 SEHNR, CDR2 FQNEAQ (reference sequence). Trimming removed 0 bases from V and 7 bases from J, with 15 bases in between. CDR3 sequence: CASSLAQARGVGELFF. The DNA for the CDR3 is TGTGCCAGCAGCTTAGCCCAGGCTCGAGGGGTCGGGGAGCTGTTTTTT.

This clonotype was picked up many times. Germline and junction disagree at one end, which may indicate a read error. The chain joins TRBV4-3 to TRBJ2-1; a weak D match, TRBD2 (6 bases). Germline CDR1 and CDR2: LGHNA and YSLEER. This CDR3 is built from 12 residues. The CDR3 nucleotides are TGCGCCAGCAGCCAAGGACTAGATGTTCTGCTCTTC. Translation gives CASSQGLDVLLF.

The chain carries TRBV27 and TRBJ1-1, with a weak D call TRBD1 (6 bases). Germline V lookup: CDR1 MNHEY, CDR2 SMNVEV (reference sequence). The CDR3 is made up of 13 amino acids. The V end lost 6 bases, the J end lost 3 bases, and 11 bases lay between the germline ends. The CDR3 loop reads CASREQGDTEAFF. The DNA of the CDR3 is TGTGCCAGCAGAGAACAGGGAGACACTGAAGCTTTCTTT.

The V and J genes are TRBV14 and TRBJ2-3; D is uncertain. The CDR3 runs 17 residues. Trimming took off 0 bases at V and 1 base at J, with 14 bases between the two ends. The germline gives CDR1 SGHDN, CDR2 FVKESK. The CDR3 region is CASSQERLAVGTDTQYF. The CDR3 DNA sequence: TGTGCCAGCAGCCAAGAGAGGTTAGCTGTTGGCACAGATACGCAGTATTTT.

This clonotype was found a few times. The chain joins TRBV29-1 to TRBJ1-4; D is ambiguous. V was pared by 6 bases and J by 4 bases, with 12 bases between. There are 13 residues in the CDR3. CDR1 SQVTM and CDR2 ANQGSEA come from the germline V gene. As DNA, the CDR3 is TGCAGCGTCCAATCCCCCGTTAATGAAAAACTGTTTTTT. It specifies CSVQSPVNEKLFF.

The chain uses TRBV29-1 and TRBJ2-1, with 9 bases fitting TRBD2. V lost 7 bases to trimming and J lost 4 bases; unmatched junction nucleotides: 5. The germline CDR1 and CDR2 sequences are SQVTM and ANQGSEA. The CDR3 length is 13 residues. CDR3 sequence: CSGEGLAYNEQFF. CDR3 DNA sequence: TGCAGCGGGGAGGGACTAGCTTACAATGAGCAGTTCTTC.

The chain carries TRBV28 and TRBJ2-2; no clear D. The CDR3 has 14 amino acids. Germline values: CDR1 MDHEN, CDR2 SYDVKM. V was clipped by 2 bases and J by 1 base, with 5 bases between them. The CDR3 sequence is CASSLHQNTGELFF. Here the CDR3 DNA reads TGTGCCAGCAGTTTACACCAGAACACCGGGGAGCTGTTTTTT. The full variable domain, with the rest looked up from reference TRBV28 and TRBJ2-2, is DVKVTQSSRYLVKRTGEKVFLECVQDMDHENMFWYRQDPGLGLRLIYFSYDVKMKEKGDIPEGYSVSREKKERFSLILESASTNQTSMYLCASSLHQNTGELFFGEGSRLTVL.

This sequence joins TRBV19 and TRBJ2-5; possible D gene TRBD1, 6 bases. The V gene lost 11 bases and the J gene lost 5 bases, with 15 bases spanning the gap. Germline CDR1 reads LNHDA; CDR2 reads SQIVND (reference sequence). The CDR3 has 12 residues. The CDR3 coding sequence is TGTGCCCCCCGAGGGGGTGGGGAGACCCAGTACTTC. This codes for CAPRGGGETQYF.

This clonotype was detected only a few times. CDR3 DNA: TGTGCCAGCAGTTTATCGAATCGGATTCCGCCTGGGCACCTCCACTTT. As protein: CASSLSNRIPPGHLHF. V usage is TRBV27 and J usage is TRBJ1-6; D not certain. The germline V gene encodes CDR1 MNHEY and CDR2 SMNVEV (reference sequence). This CDR3 comprises 16 residues. The V and J ends lost 0 bases and 15 bases respectively, with 21 bases between them.

V is TRBV20-1 and J is TRBJ2-1; 9 nucleotides line up with TRBD2. The germline V gene encodes CDR1 DFQATT and CDR2 SNEGSKA (reference sequence). The CDR3 spans 17 residues. V trimming: 2 bases; J trimming: 8 bases; junction bases outside the gene matches: 16. This CDR3 is CSARSPDSGRRFHEQFF. DNA for the CDR3: TGCAGTGCTAGATCTCCTGATAGCGGGAGAAGGTTTCATGAGCAGTTCTTC.

This clonotype was found many times. CDR3 region: CSENQGYEQYF. The CDR3 DNA reads TGCAGTGAGAACCAGGGCTACGAGCAGTACTTC. The chain uses TRBV29-1 and TRBJ2-7; TRBD1 might be the D (5 bases). The CDR3 totals 11 residues. Per the germline V gene, CDR1 is SQVTM and CDR2 is ANQGSEA.

This clonotype turned up a few times. The genes are TRBV12-3 or TRBV12-4 and TRBJ2-7; the D is unclear. V was clipped by 4 bases and J by 0 bases, with 10 bases between them. The CDR3 is 14 amino acids. The CDR3 bases are TGTGCCAGCAGTTCGGACCACTTCTCCTACGAGCAGTACTTC. It yields the protein CASSSDHFSYEQYF.

This clonotype was seen more than once but under ten times. The chain links TRBV21-1 to TRBJ1-5; the table assigns TRBD1, which was not confirmed against the DNA. TRBV21-1 is deemed a pseudogene. The CDR3 contains 16 residues. DNA for the CDR3: TGTGCCAGCAGCATACATGACCCAGGGGGTGATCAGCCCCAGCATTTT. Residues: CASSIHDPGGDQPQHF.

V gene TRBV12-3 or TRBV12-4 combines with J gene TRBJ2-1; no firm D call. Trimming took 8 bases from V and 4 from J, leaving 6 bases between them. This CDR3 spans 11 amino acids. CDR3 loop: CASCSYNEQFF. CDR3 in DNA: TGTGCCAGCTGTTCGTACAATGAGCAGTTCTTC.

The chain couples TRBV30 to TRBJ1-1; D is unresolved. Germline CDR1 and CDR2: GTSNPN and SVGIG (reference sequence). CDR3 length: 11 amino acids. The germline V and J ends were trimmed by 5 bases and 3 bases, with 7 bases remaining between them. Here the CDR3 DNA reads TGTGCCTGGGGGGATGACACTGAAGCTTTCTTT. It codes for CAWGDDTEAFF.

V is TRBV6-5 and J is TRBJ2-1, with D maybe TRBD2 (5 bases). Germline CDR1 reads MNHEY; CDR2 reads SVGAGI. This CDR3 contains 18 residues. Trimming shortened V by 6 bases and J by 6 bases, and 27 bases separated the two germline ends. The CDR3 DNA follows: TGTGCCAGCAGCGCTCATTCCGATTCTCTAGCATCCCCCAATGAGCAGTTCTTC. Its protein is CASSAHSDSLASPNEQFF.

The chain has TRBV7-3 and TRBJ2-2; 9 bases align to TRBD2. The V segment lost 0 bases and the J segment 2 bases; nucleotides outside the gene matches: 4. Germline assignment: CDR1 SGHTA and CDR2 FQGTGA. CDR3 length: 17 amino acids. CDR3 bases: TGTGCCAGCAGCTTAACGGTTAGCGGGGGAAACACCGGGGAGCTGTTTTTT. It specifies CASSLTVSGGNTGELFF.

To note about this clonotype: One end of the junction varies from germline; a read error may be responsible. V usage is TRBV20-1 and J usage is TRBJ2-3; 13 bases map to TRBD2. CDR3 length equals 14 residues. Germline CDR1 and CDR2: DFQATT and SNEGSKA (reference sequence). Written as DNA, the CDR3 is TGCAGTGCCAGAGGGACTAGCGGGGAGGATACGCAGTATTTT. Its protein product is CSARGTSGEDTQYF.

V and J are TRBV4-1 and TRBJ2-4, with D possibly being TRBD1 (5 bases). The CDR3 spans 14 residues. Looked up from germline, CDR1 is MGHRA and CDR2 is YSYEKL. V was trimmed by 5 bases and J by 3 bases, leaving 11 bases between them. The CDR3 is CASSSEDNKNIQYF. DNA of the CDR3: TGCGCCAGCAGCAGCGAGGACAACAAAAACATTCAGTACTTC.

This clonotype showed up many times. At one boundary the junction diverges from the germline segment, which might be a read error. CDR3 residues: CASSPTSIDTQYF. The DNA of the CDR3 is TGTGCCAGCAGCCCGACAAGCATAGATACGCAGTATTTT. This chain links TRBV7-2 with TRBJ2-3; D is undetermined. The germline CDR1 and CDR2 sequences are SGHTA and FQGNSA. This CDR3 has 13 amino acids.

The rearrangement uses TRBV7-9 and TRBJ1-1, with D unresolved. CDR3 size: 13 residues. CDR1 is SEHNR, CDR2 FQNEAQ, per germline (reference sequence). V was shortened by 7 bases and J by 0 bases, with 9 bases between the two germline ends. The CDR3 DNA reads as TGTGCCAGCACCGGTCAGTTGAACACTGAAGCTTTCTTT. It codes for CASTGQLNTEAFF.